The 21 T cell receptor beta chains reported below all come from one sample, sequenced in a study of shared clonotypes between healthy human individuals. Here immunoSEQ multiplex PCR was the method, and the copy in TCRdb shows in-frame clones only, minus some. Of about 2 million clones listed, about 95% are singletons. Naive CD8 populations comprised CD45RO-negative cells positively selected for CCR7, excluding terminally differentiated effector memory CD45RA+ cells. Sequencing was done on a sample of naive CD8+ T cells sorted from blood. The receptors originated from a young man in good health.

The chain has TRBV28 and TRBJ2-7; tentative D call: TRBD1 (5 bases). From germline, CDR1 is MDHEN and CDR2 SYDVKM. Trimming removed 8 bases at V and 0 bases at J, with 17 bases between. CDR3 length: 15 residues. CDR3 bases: TGTGCCAGCGCACAAGGGGCGCTCGACTCCTACGAGCAGTACTTC. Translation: CASAQGALDSYEQYF.

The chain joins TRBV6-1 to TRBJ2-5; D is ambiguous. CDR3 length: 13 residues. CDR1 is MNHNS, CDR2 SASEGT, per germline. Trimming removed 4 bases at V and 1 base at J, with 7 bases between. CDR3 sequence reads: CASSGVLQETQYF. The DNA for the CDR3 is TGTGCCAGCAGTGGGGTACTCCAAGAGACCCAGTACTTC.

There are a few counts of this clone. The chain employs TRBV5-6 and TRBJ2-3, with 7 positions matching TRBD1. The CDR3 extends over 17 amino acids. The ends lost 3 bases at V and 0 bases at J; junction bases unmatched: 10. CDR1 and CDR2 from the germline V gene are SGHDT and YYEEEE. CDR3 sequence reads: CASSSVSRGQSTDTQYF. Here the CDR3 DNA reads TGTGCCAGCAGCTCGGTCTCAAGGGGACAGAGCACAGATACGCAGTATTTT.

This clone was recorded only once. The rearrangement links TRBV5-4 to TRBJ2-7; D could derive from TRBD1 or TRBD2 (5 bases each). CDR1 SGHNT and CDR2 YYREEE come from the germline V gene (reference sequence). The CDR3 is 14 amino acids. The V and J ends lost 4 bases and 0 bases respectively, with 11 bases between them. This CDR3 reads CASSPGRSSYEQYF. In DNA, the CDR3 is TGTGCCAGCAGCCCGGGACGGAGCTCCTACGAGCAGTACTTC.

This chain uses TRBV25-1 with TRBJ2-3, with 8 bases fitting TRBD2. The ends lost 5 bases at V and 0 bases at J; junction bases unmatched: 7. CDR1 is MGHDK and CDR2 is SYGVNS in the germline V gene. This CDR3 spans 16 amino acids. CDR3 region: CASSIRAGESTDTQYF. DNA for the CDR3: TGTGCCAGCAGTATCAGAGCGGGGGAAAGCACAGATACGCAGTATTTT.

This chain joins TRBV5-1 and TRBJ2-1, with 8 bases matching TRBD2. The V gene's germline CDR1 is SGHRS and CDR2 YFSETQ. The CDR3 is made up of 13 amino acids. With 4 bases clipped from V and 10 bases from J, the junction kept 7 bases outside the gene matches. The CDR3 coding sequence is TGCGCCAGCAGCCCCGGGACTAGTTGGGAGCAGTTCTTC. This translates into CASSPGTSWEQFF.

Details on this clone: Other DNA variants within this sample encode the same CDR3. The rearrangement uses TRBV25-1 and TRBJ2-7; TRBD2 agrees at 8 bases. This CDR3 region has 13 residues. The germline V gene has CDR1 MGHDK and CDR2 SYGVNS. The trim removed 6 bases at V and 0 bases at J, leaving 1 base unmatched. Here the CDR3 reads CASRTSGSYEQYF. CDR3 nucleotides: TGTGCCAGCAGAACTAGCGGCTCCTACGAGCAGTACTTC.

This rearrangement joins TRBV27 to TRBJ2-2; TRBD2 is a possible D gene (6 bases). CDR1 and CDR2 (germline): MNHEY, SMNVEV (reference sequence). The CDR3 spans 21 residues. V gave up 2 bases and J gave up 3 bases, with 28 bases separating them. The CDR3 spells CASSLTYERVSGLGDTGELFF. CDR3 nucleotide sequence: TGTGCCAGCAGTTTAACCTACGAGCGGGTGTCGGGGCTTGGCGACACCGGGGAGCTGTTTTTT.

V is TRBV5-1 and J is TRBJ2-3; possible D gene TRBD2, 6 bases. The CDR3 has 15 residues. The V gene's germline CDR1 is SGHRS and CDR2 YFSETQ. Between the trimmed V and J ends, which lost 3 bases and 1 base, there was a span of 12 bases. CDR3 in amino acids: CASSYGGGRTDTQYF. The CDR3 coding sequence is TGCGCCAGCAGCTATGGGGGAGGCCGCACAGATACGCAGTATTTT.

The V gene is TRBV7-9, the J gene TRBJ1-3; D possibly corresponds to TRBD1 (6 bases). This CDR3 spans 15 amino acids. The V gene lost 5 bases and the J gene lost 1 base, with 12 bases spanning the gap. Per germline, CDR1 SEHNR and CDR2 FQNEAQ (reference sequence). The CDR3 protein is CASSVEGESGNTIYF. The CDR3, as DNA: TGTGCCAGCAGCGTTGAGGGGGAATCTGGAAACACCATATATTTT.

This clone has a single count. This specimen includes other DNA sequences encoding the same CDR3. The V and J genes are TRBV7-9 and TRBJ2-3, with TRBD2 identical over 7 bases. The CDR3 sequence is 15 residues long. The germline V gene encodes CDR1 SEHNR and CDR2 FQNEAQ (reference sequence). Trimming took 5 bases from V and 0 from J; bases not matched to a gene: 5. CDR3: CASSLLAGSTDTQYF. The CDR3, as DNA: TGTGCCAGCAGCCTATTAGCGGGTAGCACAGATACGCAGTATTTT.

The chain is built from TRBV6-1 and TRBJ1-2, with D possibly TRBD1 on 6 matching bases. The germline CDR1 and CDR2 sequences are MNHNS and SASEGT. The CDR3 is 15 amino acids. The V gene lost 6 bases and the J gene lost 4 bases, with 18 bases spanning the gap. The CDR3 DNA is TGTGCCAGCAGCGATTATTCAGGGGTGGCCTATGGCTACACCTTC. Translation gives CASSDYSGVAYGYTF.

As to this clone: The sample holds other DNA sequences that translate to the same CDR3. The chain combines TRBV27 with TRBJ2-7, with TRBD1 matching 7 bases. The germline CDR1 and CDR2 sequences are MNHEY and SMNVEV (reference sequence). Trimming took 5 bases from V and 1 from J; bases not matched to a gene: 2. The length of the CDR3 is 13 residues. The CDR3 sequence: CASSRDSSYEQYF. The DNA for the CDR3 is TGTGCCAGCAGTCGGGACAGTTCCTACGAGCAGTACTTC.

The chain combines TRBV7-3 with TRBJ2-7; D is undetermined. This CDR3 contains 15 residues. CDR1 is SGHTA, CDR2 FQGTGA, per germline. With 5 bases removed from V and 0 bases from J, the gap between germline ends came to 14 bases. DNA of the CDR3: TGTGCCAGCAGCCCAGGTGATGGTTACTCCTACGAGCAGTACTTC. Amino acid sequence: CASSPGDGYSYEQYF.

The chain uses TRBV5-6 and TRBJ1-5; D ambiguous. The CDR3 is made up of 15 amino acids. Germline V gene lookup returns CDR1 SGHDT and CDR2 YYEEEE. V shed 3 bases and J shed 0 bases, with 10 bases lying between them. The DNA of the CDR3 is TGTGCCAGCAGCTCGGGTCTTGATAGCAATCAGCCCCAGCATTTT. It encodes CASSSGLDSNQPQHF. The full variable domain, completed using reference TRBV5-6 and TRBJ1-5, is DAGVTQSPTHLIKTRGQQVTLRCSPKSGHDTVSWYQQALGQGPQFIFQYYEEEERQRGNFPDRFSGHQFPNYSSELNVNALLLGDSALYLCASSSGLDSNQPQHFGDGTRLSIL.

CDR3 DNA sequence: TGTGCCAGCAGCTTTACGGAGACCTACGAGCAGTACTTC. This codes for CASSFTETYEQYF. V and J are TRBV7-6 and TRBJ2-7; D remains unclear. V was pared by 3 bases and J by 2 bases, with 8 bases between. This CDR3 comprises 13 residues. Germline CDR1 and CDR2: SGHVS and FNYEAQ.

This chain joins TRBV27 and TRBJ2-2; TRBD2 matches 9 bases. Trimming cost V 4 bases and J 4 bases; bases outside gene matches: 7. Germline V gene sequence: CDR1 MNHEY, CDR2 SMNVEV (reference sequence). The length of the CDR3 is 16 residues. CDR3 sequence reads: CASSSVAGAGTGELFF. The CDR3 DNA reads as TGTGCCAGCAGTTCTGTAGCGGGAGCAGGCACCGGGGAGCTGTTTTTT.

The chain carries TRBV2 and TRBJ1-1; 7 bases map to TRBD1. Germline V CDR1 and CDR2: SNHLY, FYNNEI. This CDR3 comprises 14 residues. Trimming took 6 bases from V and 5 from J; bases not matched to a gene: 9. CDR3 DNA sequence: TGTGCCAGCAGGGACGGACAGGTGGAGACTGAAGCTTTCTTT. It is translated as CASRDGQVETEAFF.

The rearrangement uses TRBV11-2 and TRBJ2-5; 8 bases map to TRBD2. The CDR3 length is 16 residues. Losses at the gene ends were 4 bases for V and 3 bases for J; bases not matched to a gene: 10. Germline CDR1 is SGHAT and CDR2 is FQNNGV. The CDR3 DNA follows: TGTGCCAGCAGCTCTCCCGGCGGGCGGGGGGAAGAGACCCAGTACTTC. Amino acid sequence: CASSSPGGRGEETQYF. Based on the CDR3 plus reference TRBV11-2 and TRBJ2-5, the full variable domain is EAGVAQSPRYKIIEKRQSVAFWCNPISGHATLYWYQQILGQGPKLLIQFQNNGVVDDSQLPKDRFSAERLKGVDSTLKIQPAKLEDSAVYLCASSSPGGRGEETQYFGPGTRLLVL.

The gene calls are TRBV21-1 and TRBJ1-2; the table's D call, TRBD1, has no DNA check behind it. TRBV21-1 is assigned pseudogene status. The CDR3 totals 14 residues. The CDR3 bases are TGTGCCAGCAGCAAAGGACAGGGGAACTATGGCTACACCTTC. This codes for CASSKGQGNYGYTF.

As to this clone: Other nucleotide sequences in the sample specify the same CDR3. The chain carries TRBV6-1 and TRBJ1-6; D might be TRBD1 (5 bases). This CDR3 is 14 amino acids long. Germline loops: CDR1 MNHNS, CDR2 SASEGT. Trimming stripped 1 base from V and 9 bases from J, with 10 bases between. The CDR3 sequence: CASSEVGGGSPLHF. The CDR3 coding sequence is TGTGCCAGCAGTGAAGTCGGGGGAGGTTCACCCCTCCACTTT.